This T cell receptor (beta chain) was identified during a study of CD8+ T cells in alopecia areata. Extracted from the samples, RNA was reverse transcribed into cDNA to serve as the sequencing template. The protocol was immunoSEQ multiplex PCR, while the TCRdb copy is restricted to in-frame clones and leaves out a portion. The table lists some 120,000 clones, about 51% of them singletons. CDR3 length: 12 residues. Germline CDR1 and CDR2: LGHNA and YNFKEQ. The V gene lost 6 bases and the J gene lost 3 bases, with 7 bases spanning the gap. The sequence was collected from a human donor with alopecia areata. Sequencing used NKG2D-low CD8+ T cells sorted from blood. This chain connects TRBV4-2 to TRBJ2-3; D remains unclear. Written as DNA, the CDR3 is TGTGCCAGCAGGCCCGATACAGATACGCAGTATTTT. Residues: CASRPDTDTQYF.